This entry lists 29 T cell receptor beta chains sequenced from one sample in a study of cytomegalovirus exposure and HLA in healthy donors. Assay used: immunoSEQ multiplex PCR; TCRdb lists only in-frame clones, some missing. The table lists 150,000 to 200,000 clones, roughly 84% of them singletons, with about 7% in the top ten. The sequenced sample was PBMCs. These receptor sequences come from a man younger than 35 in good health and CMV-seropositive.

V gene TRBV7-9 combines with J gene TRBJ2-1, with TRBD2 identical over 9 bases. Germline loops: CDR1 SEHNR, CDR2 FQNEAQ (reference sequence). CDR3 size: 17 residues. V shed 5 bases, J shed 4 bases, and the junction held 12 bases outside the gene matches. The CDR3 coding sequence is TGTGCCAGCAGCCCTAGTGGGACTAGCTTACGGTACAATGAGCAGTTCTTC. Translated, it gives CASSPSGTSLRYNEQFF.

This rearrangement joins TRBV29-1 to TRBJ2-3; 8 bases match TRBD1. The germline CDR1 and CDR2 sequences are SQVTM and ANQGSEA. The CDR3 covers 14 residues. Losses at the gene ends were 5 bases for V and 1 base for J; bases not matched to a gene: 5. The CDR3 coding sequence is TGCAGCGTTTCACCGGGACAGGGCACAGATACGCAGTATTTT. It translates to CSVSPGQGTDTQYF.

Here the CDR3 reads CASSPGQGNEKLFF. The CDR3 DNA reads as TGTGCCAGCAGTCCCGGACAGGGTAATGAAAAACTGTTTTTT. The chain combines TRBV4-2 with TRBJ1-4; 8 bases match TRBD1. This CDR3 is 14 amino acids long. The germline CDR1 and CDR2 sequences are LGHNA and YNFKEQ. The V gene end was trimmed by 6 bases and the J gene end by 4 bases; junction bases not matched to a gene: 4.

The chain recombines TRBV6-5 with TRBJ1-2, with D maybe TRBD1 (5 bases). This CDR3 has 12 amino acids. Germline V gene lookup returns CDR1 MNHEY and CDR2 SVGAGI. V shed 6 bases and J shed 5 bases, with 10 bases lying between them. In DNA form, the CDR3 reads TGTGCCAGCAGCGACAGAGCGTATGGCTACACCTTC. Protein: CASSDRAYGYTF.

The V gene is TRBV7-9, the J gene TRBJ2-7; D is unclear. The CDR3 is 15 residues long. V dropped 2 bases and J dropped 1 base, with 12 bases sitting between them. CDR1 and CDR2 (germline): SEHNR, FQNEAQ (reference sequence). The chain's CDR3 is CASSLLGGKSYEQYF. The CDR3 DNA is TGTGCCAGCAGCTTACTCGGCGGCAAGTCCTACGAGCAGTACTTC.

This chain uses TRBV4-2 with TRBJ2-3, with D possibly being TRBD2 (6 bases). V dropped 0 bases and J dropped 1 base, with 11 bases sitting between them. The CDR3 covers 16 residues. Germline CDR1 and CDR2: LGHNA and YNFKEQ. DNA of the CDR3: TGTGCCAGCAGCCAAGATACGGGAGTAGGCACAGATACGCAGTATTTT. Translation gives CASSQDTGVGTDTQYF.

The genes are TRBV30 and TRBJ1-1; no definite D call. Per the germline V gene, CDR1 is GTSNPN and CDR2 is SVGIG (reference sequence). CDR3 length equals 15 residues. With 2 bases removed from V and 0 bases from J, the gap between germline ends came to 13 bases. DNA of the CDR3: TGTGCCTGGAGTCCGCAGGTTGGAATGAACACTGAAGCTTTCTTT. Translating it yields CAWSPQVGMNTEAFF.

This clone was recorded once. This chain uses TRBV19 with TRBJ1-1; TRBD1 aligns across 7 bases. Per germline, CDR1 LNHDA and CDR2 SQIVND (reference sequence). This CDR3 has 13 amino acids. V was clipped by 5 bases and J by 5 bases; unmatched bases: 5. The CDR3 here is CASSPQGETEAFF. The CDR3 nucleotides are TGTGCCAGTAGTCCTCAGGGGGAAACTGAAGCTTTCTTT.

This chain uses TRBV29-1 with TRBJ2-2; 8 bases agree with TRBD1. The CDR3 covers 15 residues. From germline, CDR1 is SQVTM and CDR2 ANQGSEA. Trimming at V came to 7 bases and at J to 5 bases, leaving 12 bases not matched to a gene. The CDR3 bases are TGCAGCGGCCAGGCGACAGGGGTTGGAACCGGGGAGCTGTTTTTT. Amino acid sequence: CSGQATGVGTGELFF.

The chain's CDR3 is CASSQTSLQGAFYGYTF. As DNA, the CDR3 is TGTGCCAGCAGCCAAACTTCCTTACAGGGGGCTTTCTATGGCTACACCTTC. The chain joins TRBV7-3 to TRBJ1-2; 9 positions agree with TRBD1. The CDR3 is made up of 17 amino acids. Unmatched junction bases numbered 14, after V lost 5 bases and J lost 4 bases. The germline V gene encodes CDR1 SGHTA and CDR2 FQGTGA.

Written as DNA, the CDR3 is TGTGCCAGCAGTCCACGGACAGGGGGAAATGGCTACACCTTC. Translating it yields CASSPRTGGNGYTF. The chain joins TRBV28 to TRBJ1-2; 10 bases align to TRBD1. The J segment lost 6 bases and the V segment lost 5 bases, leaving 6 bases of the junction unmatched. This CDR3 region has 14 residues. The V gene's germline CDR1 is MDHEN and CDR2 SYDVKM.

The chain has TRBV4-1 and TRBJ2-7, with 8 bases fitting TRBD1. Germline V gene data show CDR1 as MGHRA and CDR2 as YSYEKL. J gave up 2 bases and V 0 bases, and 3 bases lay outside the gene matches. This CDR3 comprises 15 residues. CDR3 nucleotide sequence: TGCGCCAGCAGCCAAGAAAACAGGGGGACCTACGAGCAGTACTTC. Translated: CASSQENRGTYEQYF.

CDR3 sequence (DNA): TGTGCCAGCAGCGTTTCACCTGGGACTAGCGGGAGACAAAGCTCCTACAATGAGCAGTTCTTC. Protein: CASSVSPGTSGRQSSYNEQFF. The V and J genes are TRBV9 and TRBJ2-1; TRBD2 agrees at 14 bases. This CDR3 contains 21 residues. Losses at the gene ends were 2 bases for V and 0 bases for J; bases not matched to a gene: 13. Per the germline V gene, CDR1 is SGDLS and CDR2 is YYNGEE.

The chain combines TRBV28 with TRBJ1-1, with TRBD1 matching over 9 bases. The CDR3 spans 13 residues. Germline lookup yields CDR1 MDHEN and CDR2 SYDVKM. V shed 6 bases, J shed 12 bases, and the junction held 11 bases outside the gene matches. The DNA of the CDR3 is TGTGCCAGCAGACCTCCTCCGGGACAGGGCACTTTCTTT. This encodes CASRPPPGQGTFF.

V usage is TRBV7-3 and J usage is TRBJ2-3, with D perhaps TRBD2 (5 bases). CDR3 length equals 15 residues. V was shortened by 0 bases and J by 0 bases, with 7 bases between the two germline ends. Looked up from germline, CDR1 is SGHTA and CDR2 is FQGTGA. CDR3 bases: TGTGCCAGCAGCTTAACAGCGGCTAGCACAGATACGCAGTATTTT. It specifies CASSLTAASTDTQYF. Together with reference TRBV7-3 and TRBJ2-3, the CDR3 gives the full variable domain: GAGVSQTPSNKVTEKGKYVELRCDPISGHTALYWYRQSLGQGPEFLIYFQGTGAADDSGLPNDRFFAVRPEGSVSTLKIQRTERGDSAVYLCASSLTAASTDTQYFGPGTRLTVL.

Notes on this clone: The junction departs from the called germline gene at one end, perhaps through a read error. As DNA, the CDR3 is TGTGCCAGCACCTTACGGCTTGGACTTCAAGAGCAGTACTTC. The encoded protein is CASTLRLGLQEQYF. The chain recombines TRBV7-8 with TRBJ2-7; tentatively, D is TRBD2 (5 bases). The CDR3 contains 14 residues. Looked up from germline, CDR1 is SGHVS and CDR2 is FQNEAQ.

The chain uses TRBV5-1 and TRBJ1-1, with 9 bases lining up with TRBD1. Unmatched junction bases numbered 4, after V lost 6 bases and J lost 1 base. This CDR3 spans 14 amino acids. CDR1 SGHRS and CDR2 YFSETQ come from the germline V gene. In DNA form, the CDR3 reads TGCGCCAGCACCTCGGGACAGGGGAACACTGAAGCTTTCTTT. Its protein is CASTSGQGNTEAFF.

The chain recombines TRBV21-1 with TRBJ1-5. TRBV21-1 is shown as a pseudogene. The CDR3 is made up of 16 amino acids. The CDR3 bases are TGTGCCAGCAGCAACTGGGCCGGAGGGCGGCATCAGCCCCAGCATTTT. The encoded protein is CASSNWAGGRHQPQHF.

The J gene is TRBJ2-3, the V gene TRBV30, with D possibly being TRBD1 (6 bases). Trimming took 2 bases from V and 2 from J, leaving 14 bases between them. Germline-derived CDR1 and CDR2 are GTSNPN and SVGIG (reference sequence). The CDR3 is made up of 15 amino acids. The CDR3 region has the DNA TGTGCCTGGAGTCCAGGACAGACCTCCACAGATACGCAGTATTTT. Encoded protein: CAWSPGQTSTDTQYF. The whole variable domain, remainder taken from reference TRBV30 and TRBJ2-3, is SQTIHQWPATLVQPVGSPLSLECTVEGTSNPNLYWYRQAAGRGLQLLFYSVGIGQISSEVPQNLSASRPQDRQFILSSKKLLLSDSGFYLCAWSPGQTSTDTQYFGPGTRLTVL.

This sequence joins TRBV7-3 and TRBJ2-2; 9 nucleotides match TRBD1. The CDR3 is 15 residues long. The trim removed 6 bases at V and 6 bases at J, leaving 8 bases unmatched. Germline CDR1 SGHTA, CDR2 FQGTGA. The CDR3 DNA follows: TGTGCCAGCAGTCAAGGACAGGGGTGGGCCGGGGAGCTGTTTTTT. Translated, it gives CASSQGQGWAGELFF.

The J gene is TRBJ1-2, the V gene TRBV9; D not certain. Germline-derived CDR1 and CDR2 are SGDLS and YYNGEE. The CDR3 totals 13 residues. V dropped 0 bases and J dropped 4 bases, with 7 bases sitting between them. CDR3 sequence: CASSVAEGYGYTF. CDR3 nucleotides: TGTGCCAGCAGCGTAGCAGAGGGCTATGGCTACACCTTC.

The J gene is TRBJ2-4, the V gene TRBV15; TRBD1 matches at 11 bases. The CDR3 runs to 16 residues. From germline, CDR1 is LNHNV and CDR2 YYDKDF (reference sequence). Trimming cost V 1 base and J 9 bases; bases outside gene matches: 8. CDR3 sequence reads: CATSRGRTGGLVIQYF. The CDR3 coding sequence is TGTGCCACCAGCAGAGGGCGGACAGGGGGCTTGGTCATTCAGTACTTC.

This clone was seen a single time. V is TRBV4-3 and J is TRBJ2-7; TRBD1 matches at 10 bases. Per germline, CDR1 LGHNA and CDR2 YSLEER. The CDR3 contains 18 residues. V lost 3 bases and J lost 7; bases outside the gene matches: 18. CDR3 sequence: CASSQTFTGTGVSGEQYF. The CDR3 DNA follows: TGCGCCAGCAGCCAGACGTTTACAGGGACAGGGGTGTCGGGGGAGCAGTACTTC.

CDR3 residues: CATSRDTSSSVSEQFF. The CDR3 DNA is TGTGCCACCAGCAGAGATACGTCTAGCAGCGTGAGTGAGCAGTTCTTC. The V and J genes are TRBV15 and TRBJ2-1; TRBD2 is a possible D gene (5 bases). Germline V gene data show CDR1 as LNHNV and CDR2 as YYDKDF (reference sequence). V lost 0 bases and J lost 9, with 18 bases in between. The CDR3 runs 16 residues. Full variable domain (missing parts from reference TRBV15 and TRBJ2-1): DAMVIQNPRYQVTQFGKPVTLSCSQTLNHNVMYWYQQKSSQAPKLLFHYYDKDFNNEADTPDNFQSRRPNTSFCFLDIRSPGLGDTAMYLCATSRDTSSSVSEQFFGPGTRLTVL.

The chain recombines TRBV7-9 with TRBJ2-5; 12 nucleotides match TRBD1. Looked up from germline, CDR1 is SEHNR and CDR2 is FQNEAQ (reference sequence). The CDR3 consists of 13 residues. With V trimmed by 5 bases and J by 10 bases, 5 bases remained unmatched. The CDR3 is CASSEGQGAYQYF. As DNA, the CDR3 is TGTGCCAGCAGCGAGGGACAGGGGGCCTACCAGTACTTC. Together with reference TRBV7-9 and TRBJ2-5, the CDR3 gives the full variable domain: DTGVSQNPRHKITKRGQNVTFRCDPISEHNRLYWYRQTLGQGPEFLTYFQNEAQLEKSRLLSDRFSAERPKGSFSTLEIQRTEQGDSAMYLCASSEGQGAYQYFGPGTRLLVL.

V usage is TRBV7-8 and J usage is TRBJ2-7; D is unresolved. Trimming cost V 5 bases and J 3 bases, with 5 bases left between them. The CDR3 is 11 amino acids. Germline lookup yields CDR1 SGHVS and CDR2 FQNEAQ. The CDR3 loop is CASSLLYEQYF. The CDR3 DNA reads TGTGCCAGCAGCCTTCTCTACGAGCAGTACTTC. Using reference TRBV7-8 and TRBJ2-7 for the parts outside the CDR3, the full variable domain is GAGVSQSPRYKVAKRGQDVALRCDPISGHVSLFWYQQALGQGPEFLTYFQNEAQLDKSGLPSDRFFAERPEGSVSTLKIQRTQQEDSAVYLCASSLLYEQYFGPGTRLTVT.

This chain joins TRBV7-2 and TRBJ2-1; D may be TRBD2 (6 bases). This CDR3 comprises 16 residues. Germline CDR1 SGHTA, CDR2 FQGNSA. With 5 bases removed from V and 0 bases from J, the gap between germline ends came to 14 bases. The CDR3 sequence: CASSGGKAGSYNEQFF. The CDR3 region has the DNA TGTGCCAGCAGCGGGGGGAAAGCGGGCTCCTACAATGAGCAGTTCTTC.

The V gene is TRBV4-1, the J gene TRBJ1-1, with 11 bases matching TRBD1. Germline V lookup: CDR1 MGHRA, CDR2 YSYEKL. V was clipped by 4 bases and J by 1 base; unmatched bases: 2. The CDR3 length is 15 residues. The CDR3 here is CASSRGQGANTEAFF. The CDR3 DNA is TGCGCCAGCAGCCGCGGACAGGGGGCGAACACTGAAGCTTTCTTT.

The rearrangement joins TRBV29-1 to TRBJ2-5, with TRBD2 as a possible D gene (5 bases). The germline gives CDR1 SQVTM, CDR2 ANQGSEA. This CDR3 spans 14 amino acids. The V gene lost 4 bases and the J gene lost 2 bases, with 14 bases spanning the gap. The CDR3 sequence is CSVVSGNKQETQYF. CDR3 DNA: TGCAGCGTTGTGTCGGGGAATAAACAAGAGACCCAGTACTTC.